This T cell receptor (beta chain) derives from a study of T cell responses to AZD1222 COVID-19 vaccine. Germline CDR1 is SNHLY and CDR2 is FYNNEI. The length of the CDR3 is 15 residues. J lost 7 bases, V lost 7 bases, and 9 bases had no gene match. Sequencing was performed with immunoSEQ multiplex PCR; in TCRdb, only in-frame clones are kept and a portion is missing. The sample records roughly 66,000 clones, approximately 85% being singletons. The sample here was peripheral blood, taken on day 0 of AZD1222 vaccination. This rearrangement joins TRBV2 to TRBJ2-1; TRBD2 aligns across 11 bases. This clonotype was sampled from an adult in good health. Written as DNA, the CDR3 is TGTGCCAGCAAGAGGGTAGCGGGGGGGCGAAATGAGCAGTTCTTC. This encodes CASKRVAGGRNEQFF.